The rows below give T cell receptor beta chains drawn from one sample of a study of metastatic and nonmetastatic thyroid tumors. Using MiXCR, TCRdb reanalyzed the PCR reads. Of about 21,000 clones listed, approximately 30% are singletons. The specimen was blood. Receptors were obtained from a female donor with papillary thyroid cancer or a benign thyroid nodule (not recorded which). Some clones in this sample may be carry-over from other donors' samples. Both conserved end residues are part of each CDR3. D genes are given only for firm matches. Rows may omit the clone size; those that give it use once, few, many or a size class.

v_call	clone_size	j_call	d_call	cdr3_aa	cdr3_nt
TRBV14	many	TRBJ1-1	NA	CASSQDLGSLQNTEAFF	TGTGCCAGCAGCCAAGATCTGGGGAGCCTCCAGAACACTGAAGCTTTCTTT
TRBV3-1	NA	TRBJ1-2	NA	CASSYDVRQSIGGYTF	TGTGCCAGCAGCTACGATGTGCGACAGTCCATAGGCGGCTACACCTTC
TRBV20-1	many	TRBJ1-1	NA	CSANVLNTEAFF	TGCAGTGCTAACGTGTTGAACACTGAAGCTTTCTTT
TRBV9	NA	TRBJ1-5	NA	CASSLGANQPQHF	TGTGCCAGCAGCCTGGGGGCCAATCAGCCCCAGCATTTT
TRBV20-1	NA	TRBJ1-1	TRBD1	CSASAGTGDYWEAFF	TGCAGTGCTAGCGCGGGGACAGGGGATTACTGGGAAGCTTTCTTT
TRBV19	few	TRBJ1-5	NA	CASSLHRENQPQHF	TGTGCCAGTAGTCTACACAGAGAGAATCAGCCCCAGCATTTT
TRBV6-2/TRBV6-3	NA	TRBJ2-7	TRBD1	CASSRGGQPYEQYF	TGTGCCAGCAGTCGAGGGGGCCAGCCCTACGAGCAGTACTTC
TRBV7-9	many	TRBJ2-7	TRBD1	CASSQPRTGIYEQYF	TGTGCCAGCAGCCAGCCCCGGACAGGAATCTACGAGCAGTACTTC
TRBV25-1	many	TRBJ1-1	NA	CASNAGGGQEAFF	TGTGCCAGCAACGCCGGAGGGGGACAAGAAGCTTTCTTT
TRBV10-3	many	TRBJ2-3	TRBD1	CAISTQGVTDTQYF	TGTGCCATCAGTACCCAGGGGGTCACAGATACGCAGTATTTT
TRBV6-5	many	TRBJ1-1	NA	CASSYAVNTEAFF	TGTGCCAGCAGTTACGCGGTGAACACTGAAGCTTTCTTT
TRBV7-2	NA	TRBJ1-2	TRBD1	CATRPDRGENYGYTF	TGTGCCACCCGTCCGGACAGGGGGGAGAACTATGGCTACACCTTC
TRBV7-7	many	TRBJ2-5	NA	CASSFEKGPKETQYF	TGTGCTAGCAGCTTCGAGAAGGGCCCGAAAGAGACCCAGTACTTC
TRBV28	NA	TRBJ1-1	NA	CASSSLTEDFF	TGTGCCAGCAGTTCCCTCACTGAAGATTTCTTT
TRBV27	NA	TRBJ1-2	NA	CASSPSGDYGYTF	TGTGCCAGCAGTCCCTCAGGGGACTATGGCTACACCTTC
TRBV6-1	NA	TRBJ2-2	NA	CASQARRTGEPFF	TGTGCCAGCCAGGCCAGACGCACCGGGGAGCCGTTTTTT
TRBV20-1	NA	TRBJ2-6	TRBD1	CSAGTGKTGANVLTF	TGCAGTGCTGGGACAGGGAAGACTGGGGCCAACGTCCTGACTTTC
TRBV4-1	NA	TRBJ2-7	NA	CASSQGGTSAYEQYF	TGCGCCAGCAGCCAAGGGGGGACATCGGCCTACGAGCAGTACTTC
TRBV5-1	many	TRBJ2-1	NA	CASSGIWESSYNEQFF	TGCGCCAGCAGCGGGATTTGGGAGAGCTCCTACAATGAGCAGTTCTTC
TRBV20-1	NA	TRBJ1-2	NA	CSARQEVPLSYGYTF	TGCAGTGCTAGACAGGAGGTCCCATTGAGCTATGGCTACACCTTC
TRBV11-1	NA	TRBJ2-1	NA	CASSMTGSSYNEQFF	TGTGCCAGCAGCATGACAGGTAGCTCCTACAATGAGCAGTTCTTC
TRBV15	many	TRBJ1-4	NA	CATSRDYGELEKLFF	TGTGCCACCAGCAGAGATTATGGGGAGTTGGAAAAACTGTTTTTT
TRBV6-1	many	TRBJ1-5	NA	CASSSMEGKPQHF	TGTGCCAGCAGTTCGATGGAGGGAAAGCCCCAGCATTTT
TRBV28	NA	TRBJ2-7	TRBD2	CASSSPSGLSSYEQYF	TGTGCCAGCAGTTCTCCTAGCGGGCTGAGCTCCTACGAGCAGTACTTC
TRBV20-1	medium-sized	TRBJ1-2	NA	CSARVGGRWFGYTF	TGCAGTGCTAGAGTTGGAGGAAGGTGGTTCGGCTACACCTTC
TRBV20-1	NA	TRBJ2-1	NA	CSAREGPDYSFNVQFF	TGCAGTGCTAGAGAGGGACCGGACTACTCTTTCAATGTGCAGTTCTTC